This record looks at one T cell receptor beta chain sequence and its context. Its antigen specificity is not known. No quality values exist for individual bases; no much larger clone is one base distant. This record comes from a study of blood T cell repertoires in COVID-19 (TCRdb year 2020). In terms of the full investigation: Samples from collaborators originated in the United States, Italy and Spain and spanned both the acute and convalescent phases of COVID-19. Subjects who had been exposed to COVID-19, were actively infected with it, or had recovered from it provided the deeply sampled blood TCRbeta repertoires that made up the dataset. A de-identified subject ID, COVID-19 status, age in years and sex were almost always included in the sample metadata. The prospective study material was composed of cDNA or gDNA derived from T cells, B-cell-depleted T cells, or PBMCs. Where HLA class I and class II types were available, the types were taken from metadata supplied by the sample provider, not from assay-based typing. Samples were obtained from the ongoing ImmuneRACE study (first 160 participants) and from about 1,300 subjects provided by 6 global collaborators. The repertoires were made available in a free public database intended to serve as a resource for research on the immune response to SARS-CoV-2.

Paper-wide results and their limitations: Clinical and demographic metadata were provided uncurated, with the amount varying by source and participant.

Collaborating institutions collected whole blood in K2EDTA tubes following their own protocols. Collaborator samples were shipped for TCRbeta analysis as frozen whole blood, isolated PBMCs, or DNA extracted from either sample type. Taken from the germline V gene, the CDR1 and CDR2 loops are MNHEY and SVGAGI. Trimming takes 6 bases from V and 4 bases from J, and the germline ends sit 15 bases apart. Counted from cysteine to phenylalanine, this CDR3 has 14 amino acids. Only the CDR3 DNA stays, 42 bases, in frame from base 1. TCRbeta CDR3 regions were amplified from genomic DNA using the immunoSEQ Assay, a bias-controlled multiplex PCR. Processing in the source paper ran as follows. Nucleated cell counts per sample were estimated from amplification of reference gene primers within the assay. Sequence reads were collapsed and filtered to measure the absolute abundance of every unique TCRbeta CDR3 rearrangement. Productive Simpson clonality was computed per sample as the square root of Simpson's diversity index over productive rearrangements. TCRdb carries this immuneACCESS record with in-frame sequences only. Its versions omit some clonotypes, under half of them owing to an unresolved V gene in the studies checked, with the rest unexplained. V and J calls and clone size are copied from that table; D and trimming were computed from the DNA. The sample contains 150,000 to 190,000 clones, 80% to 90% of them found a single time. The top ten clonotypes cover roughly 14% of the sample.

Sequencing was done on a sample of peripheral blood. The chain employs TRBV6-5 and TRBJ1-2; TRBD1 is possibly the D segment (5 matching bases). The sequence derives from a woman in her thirties or forties with acute or convalescent COVID-19. The bases read TGTGCCAGCAGCCTAACCCAGGGCTCCTATGGCTACACCTTC. It is translated as CASSLTQGSYGYTF.